Sequencing of this T cell receptor (beta chain) was carried out in a study of blood T cell repertoires in COVID-19 (dated by TCRdb to the early 2020s). With respect to the entire study: The collaborator samples originated in the United States, Italy and Spain and spanned the acute and convalescent phases of COVID-19. The samples were drawn from the first 160 participants of the ongoing ImmuneRACE study and from more than 1,000 subjects provided by 6 global collaborators. Deeply sampled blood TCRbeta repertoires from subjects exposed to, actively infected with, or recovered from COVID-19 were included in the dataset. The prospective study material was composed of cDNA or gDNA derived from T cells, B-cell-depleted T cells, or PBMCs. A de-identified subject ID, COVID-19 status, age in years and sex were almost always included in the sample metadata. A freely available public database, intended as a resource for researchers studying the immune response to SARS-CoV-2, is where the repertoires were released. Where available, HLA class I and class II types were obtained from metadata supplied by the sample provider rather than from assay-based typing. Results and caveats for the whole study, not just this receptor: The quantity of clinical and demographic metadata differed by source and by participant and was supplied without curation.

The cysteine opens and the phenylalanine closes a CDR3 of 20 amino acids. Left in the record is the CDR3 DNA by itself, 60 bases read in frame from the first base. CDR1 and CDR2 are drawn from the germline V gene: SGHRS, YFSETQ. The trim is 0 bases for V and 0 bases for J, with a gap of 22 bases between the germline ends. In this sample, this clone turned up a few times. Its antigen is still unknown. One base away there is no much larger clone; base qualities are not given. One collaborating source in Seattle enrolled patients during active infection and followed them longitudinally through the course of disease. Each collaborating institution followed its own protocols to collect whole blood in K2EDTA tubes. For TCRbeta analysis, collaborators shipped samples as frozen whole blood, isolated PBMCs, or DNA extracted from either of those sample types. TCRbeta CDR3 regions were amplified from genomic DNA using the immunoSEQ Assay, a bias-controlled multiplex PCR. The paper's data handling went like this. Within the assay, amplification of reference gene primers was used to estimate how many nucleated cells each sample contained. Sequence reads were collapsed and filtered to measure the absolute abundance of every unique TCRbeta CDR3 rearrangement. For each sample, productive Simpson clonality was calculated as the square root of Simpson's diversity index over productive rearrangements. Held by TCRdb, this immuneACCESS table contains in-frame sequences only and omits some clones. Under half of the omission traces to an unresolved V gene where checked; the cause of the rest is unknown. From that table come the V and J calls and clone size; the DNA was used to work out D and trimming. For this sample there are about 63,000 clones; roughly four fifths appear just once. In total, the top ten clones hold roughly 30% of the sample.

The rearrangement combines TRBV5-1 with TRBJ1-3; no confident D gene assignment can be made. The sequence came from a man between 60 and 75 years old with COVID-19, enrolled during active disease. Input material: peripheral blood. The CDR3 region has the sequence CASSLGPLHAGESSGNTIYF. The DNA reads as follows: TGCGCCAGCAGCTTGGGGCCTCTTCATGCGGGTGAGAGCTCTGGAAACACCATATATTTT.